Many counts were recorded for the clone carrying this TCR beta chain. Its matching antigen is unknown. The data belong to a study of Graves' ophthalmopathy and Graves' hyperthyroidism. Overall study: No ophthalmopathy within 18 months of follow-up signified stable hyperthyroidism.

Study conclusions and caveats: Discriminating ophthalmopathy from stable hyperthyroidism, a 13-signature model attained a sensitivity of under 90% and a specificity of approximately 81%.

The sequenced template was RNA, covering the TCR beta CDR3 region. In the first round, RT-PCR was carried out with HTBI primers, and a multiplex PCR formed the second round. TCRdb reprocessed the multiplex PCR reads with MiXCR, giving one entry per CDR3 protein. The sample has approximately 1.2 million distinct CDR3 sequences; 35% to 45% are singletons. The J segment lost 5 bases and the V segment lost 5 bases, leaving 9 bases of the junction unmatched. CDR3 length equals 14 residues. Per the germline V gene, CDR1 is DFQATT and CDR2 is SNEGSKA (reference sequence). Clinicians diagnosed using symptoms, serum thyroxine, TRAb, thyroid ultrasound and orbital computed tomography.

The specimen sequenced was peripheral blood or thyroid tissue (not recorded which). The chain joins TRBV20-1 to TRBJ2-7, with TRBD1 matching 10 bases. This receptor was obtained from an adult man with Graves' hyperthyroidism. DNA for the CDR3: TGCAGTGCTGAAGAGACAGGGGGCTTGGACGAGCAGTACTTC. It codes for CSAEETGGLDEQYF.